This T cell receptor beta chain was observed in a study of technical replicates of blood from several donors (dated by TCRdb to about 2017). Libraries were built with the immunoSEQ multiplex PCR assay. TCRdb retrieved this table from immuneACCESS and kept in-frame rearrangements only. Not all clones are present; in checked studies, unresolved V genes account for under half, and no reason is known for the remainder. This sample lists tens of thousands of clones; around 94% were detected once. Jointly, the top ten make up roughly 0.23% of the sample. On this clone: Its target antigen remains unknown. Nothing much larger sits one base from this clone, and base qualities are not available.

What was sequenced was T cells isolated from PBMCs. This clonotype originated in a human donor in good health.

The DNA is as follows: TGTGCCAGCACCCCTCGACAGGGGGCAAGGGAAAAACTGTTTTTT. Its protein is CASTPRQGAREKLFF. In this chain, TRBV2 is recombined with TRBJ1-4; 10 central bases correspond to TRBD1. Looking up the germline V gene yields CDR1 SNHLY and CDR2 FYNNEI. Including cysteine and phenylalanine, the CDR3 has 15 amino acids. Here the CDR3 DNA is all that survives: 45 bases in frame from base 1. V has 7 bases trimmed and J has 8 bases trimmed; junction bases matching no gene number 10.